This T cell receptor (beta chain) was sequenced for a study of cytomegalovirus exposure and HLA in healthy donors. Germline CDR1 ENHRY, CDR2 SYGVKD. The CDR3 runs to 13 residues. V was pared by 4 bases and J by 8 bases, with 7 bases of the junction left unmatched. This table comes from immunoSEQ multiplex PCR, and its TCRdb copy is limited to in-frame clones, with some not included. The sample lists 140,000 to 150,000 clones; about 94% were seen once. Sequenced sample: PBMCs. The chain couples TRBV10-3 to TRBJ1-1; 7 nucleotides align to TRBD1. This TCR derives from a man aged 18 to 35 in good health and CMV-seropositive. The CDR3 loop reads CAISGGRGKEAFF. In nucleotides, the CDR3 is TGTGCCATCAGTGGTGGCAGGGGGAAAGAAGCTTTCTTT.